The entry below describes one TCR beta chain. Its target is unknown. No ophthalmopathy progression within 18 months constituted stable Graves' hyperthyroidism. Thyroid ultrasound and orbital computed tomography, with clinical symptoms and serum thyroxine and TRAb, informed diagnoses. This sample stems from a study of T cells in Graves' hyperthyroidism and ophthalmopathy. Study results and limitations: Stable hyperthyroidism was separated from ophthalmopathy by a model based on 13 V-J features.

RNA transcripts provided the source from which TCR beta CDR3 regions were amplified. A set of HTBI primers served as the primers for a first-round RT-PCR of the TCR CDR3. One entry per CDR3 protein results from TCRdb running MiXCR on the multiplex PCR reads. Seen here are 700,000 or so distinct CDR3 sequences, 15% to 20% observed once, and the top ten hold over 7.5%. The trim removed 6 bases at V and 10 bases at J, leaving 9 bases unmatched. Germline-derived CDR1 and CDR2 are MRHNA and SNTAGT. The CDR3 has 14 amino acids. Sequencing was done on a sample of blood. This sequence joins TRBV6-4 and TRBJ1-4; 9 bases line up with TRBD1. The TCR comes from a young man with Graves' hyperthyroidism. As DNA, the CDR3 is TGTGCCAGCAGCCCGGGACAGGGATTGGCAAAACTGTTTTTT. The encoded protein is CASSPGQGLAKLFF.